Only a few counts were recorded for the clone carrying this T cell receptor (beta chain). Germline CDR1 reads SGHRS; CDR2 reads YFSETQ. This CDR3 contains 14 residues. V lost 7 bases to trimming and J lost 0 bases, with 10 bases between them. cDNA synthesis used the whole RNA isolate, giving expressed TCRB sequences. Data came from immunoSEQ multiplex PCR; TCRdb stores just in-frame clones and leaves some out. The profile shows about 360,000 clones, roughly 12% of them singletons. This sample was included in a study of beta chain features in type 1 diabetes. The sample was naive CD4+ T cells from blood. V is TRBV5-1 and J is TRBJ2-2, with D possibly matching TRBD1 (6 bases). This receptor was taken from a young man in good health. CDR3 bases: TGCGCCAGCGGCAGGGGTTCGAACACCGGGGAGCTGTTTTTT. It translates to CASGRGSNTGELFF.